These T cell receptor beta chains were read from a single sample in a study of T cell responses to AZD1222 COVID-19 vaccine. Some clones are missing from TCRdb's copy, which holds only in-frame ones; the method was immunoSEQ multiplex PCR. The data contain about 160,000 clones, around 92% of them singletons. The sample in question was peripheral blood, obtained on day 0 of MenACWY control vaccination. The receptors originated from an adult in good health. Each CDR3 is given with its conserved first and last residue. The order of the fields is V gene, clone size, D gene, J gene, CDR3 protein, CDR3 DNA. A D gene is named only where the DNA matches it firmly. Where a row states a size, it is once, few, many or the class of an expanded clone; other rows omit it.

v_gene: TRBV10-3
abundance: NA
d_gene: NA
j_gene: TRBJ1-3
CDR3aa: CAISESGGRGNTIYF
CDR3nt: TGTGCCATCAGTGAGTCGGGGGGGAGAGGAAACACCATATATTTT

v_gene: TRBV7-2
abundance: NA
d_gene: NA
j_gene: TRBJ1-4
CDR3aa: CASSFWAANEKLFF
CDR3nt: TGTGCCAGCAGCTTCTGGGCAGCTAATGAAAAACTGTTTTTT

v_gene: TRBV10-3
abundance: NA
d_gene: NA
j_gene: TRBJ2-2
CDR3aa: CAISGVRDTGELFF
CDR3nt: TGTGCCATCAGTGGGGTCAGGGACACCGGGGAGCTGTTTTTT

v_gene: TRBV29-1
abundance: NA
d_gene: NA
j_gene: TRBJ2-1
CDR3aa: CSVEDPGGAYNEQFF
CDR3nt: TGCAGCGTTGAAGATCCCGGGGGCGCGTACAATGAGCAGTTCTTC

v_gene: TRBV6-6
abundance: NA
d_gene: NA
j_gene: TRBJ1-2
CDR3aa: CASSHTGNYGYTF
CDR3nt: TGTGCCAGCAGTCACACAGGGAACTATGGCTACACCTTC

v_gene: TRBV29-1
abundance: once
d_gene: TRBD2
j_gene: TRBJ2-1
CDR3aa: CSVGREGLVEQFF
CDR3nt: TGCAGCGTTGGTCGGGAGGGCCTGGTTGAGCAGTTCTTC

v_gene: TRBV5-6
abundance: NA
d_gene: NA
j_gene: TRBJ1-5
CDR3aa: CASSQGLYSNQPQHF
CDR3nt: TGTGCCAGCAGCCAGGGGCTCTATAGCAATCAGCCCCAGCATTTT

v_gene: TRBV19
abundance: once
d_gene: TRBD1
j_gene: TRBJ2-1
CDR3aa: CASSPRDSSSYNEQFF
CDR3nt: TGTGCCAGTAGTCCACGGGACAGTAGCTCCTACAATGAGCAGTTCTTC

v_gene: TRBV5-1
abundance: NA
d_gene: NA
j_gene: TRBJ1-5
CDR3aa: CASSFGVVGQPQHF
CDR3nt: TGCGCCAGCAGCTTTGGGGTGGTCGGTCAGCCCCAGCATTTT

v_gene: TRBV12-3/TRBV12-4
abundance: NA
d_gene: NA
j_gene: TRBJ2-7
CDR3aa: CASRGVPRGEQYF
CDR3nt: TGTGCCAGCAGGGGGGTCCCCCGCGGGGAGCAGTACTTC

v_gene: TRBV29-1
abundance: NA
d_gene: NA
j_gene: TRBJ1-2
CDR3aa: CSVLGARYGYTF
CDR3nt: TGCAGCGTTCTCGGGGCGCGGTATGGCTACACCTTC

v_gene: TRBV27
abundance: few
d_gene: NA
j_gene: TRBJ1-6
CDR3aa: CASRGSSYNSPLHF
CDR3nt: TGTGCCAGCCGGGGGAGCTCCTATAATTCACCCCTCCACTTT

v_gene: TRBV24-1
abundance: NA
d_gene: NA
j_gene: TRBJ1-5
CDR3aa: CATSDGSPGPQHF
CDR3nt: TGTGCCACCAGTGACGGGTCCCCGGGGCCCCAGCATTTT

v_gene: TRBV10-3
abundance: NA
d_gene: NA
j_gene: TRBJ1-3
CDR3aa: CAISTGLGNTIYF
CDR3nt: TGTGCCATCAGCACAGGGTTGGGAAACACCATATATTTT

v_gene: TRBV11-3
abundance: NA
d_gene: NA
j_gene: TRBJ2-5
CDR3aa: CASSPSEGIKETQYF
CDR3nt: TGTGCCAGCAGCCCCAGCGAGGGGATCAAAGAGACCCAGTACTTC

v_gene: TRBV2
abundance: NA
d_gene: NA
j_gene: TRBJ1-5
CDR3aa: CASRGEYGERGNQPQHF
CDR3nt: TGTGCCAGCAGAGGGGAATACGGCGAGAGGGGCAATCAGCCCCAGCATTTT

v_gene: TRBV9
abundance: NA
d_gene: NA
j_gene: TRBJ2-1
CDR3aa: CASSPPKAGSSYNEQFF
CDR3nt: TGTGCCAGCAGCCCCCCCAAAGCCGGGAGCTCCTACAATGAGCAGTTCTTC

v_gene: TRBV9
abundance: NA
d_gene: NA
j_gene: TRBJ2-1
CDR3aa: CASSVSGWGDNEQFF
CDR3nt: TGTGCCAGCAGCGTTAGCGGATGGGGTGATAATGAGCAGTTCTTC

v_gene: TRBV3-1/TRBV3-2
abundance: once
d_gene: NA
j_gene: TRBJ2-5
CDR3aa: CASSPYWQETQYF
CDR3nt: TGTGCCAGCAGCCCGTATTGGCAAGAGACCCAGTACTTC

v_gene: TRBV6-2/TRBV6-3
abundance: NA
d_gene: NA
j_gene: TRBJ1-5
CDR3aa: CASSYSSGRAQPQHF
CDR3nt: TGTGCCAGCAGTTATAGCTCCGGGAGAGCTCAGCCCCAGCATTTT

v_gene: TRBV6-2/TRBV6-3
abundance: NA
d_gene: NA
j_gene: TRBJ1-1
CDR3aa: CASSLRGPAQGWEAFF
CDR3nt: TGTGCCAGCAGTTTACGGGGGCCAGCACAGGGATGGGAAGCTTTCTTT

v_gene: TRBV18
abundance: NA
d_gene: TRBD2
j_gene: TRBJ2-1
CDR3aa: CASGGTSAYNEQFF
CDR3nt: TGTGCCAGCGGGGGGACTAGCGCGTACAATGAGCAGTTCTTC

v_gene: TRBV10-3
abundance: NA
d_gene: TRBD2
j_gene: TRBJ2-1
CDR3aa: CAISGPAGAYEQFF
CDR3nt: TGTGCCATCAGTGGCCCAGCGGGAGCGTATGAGCAGTTCTTC

v_gene: TRBV12-5
abundance: once
d_gene: NA
j_gene: TRBJ2-1
CDR3aa: CASGPPPAGSNEQFF
CDR3nt: TGTGCTAGTGGCCCGCCCCCTGCCGGGTCCAATGAGCAGTTCTTC

v_gene: TRBV29-1
abundance: NA
d_gene: NA
j_gene: TRBJ1-6
CDR3aa: CSVRTDYNSPLHF
CDR3nt: TGCAGCGTACGGACAGACTATAATTCACCCCTCCACTTT

v_gene: TRBV7-9
abundance: NA
d_gene: NA
j_gene: TRBJ2-5
CDR3aa: CASSPTKGQETQYF
CDR3nt: TGTGCCAGCAGCCCGACGAAGGGGCAGGAGACCCAGTACTTC

v_gene: TRBV10-1
abundance: NA
d_gene: NA
j_gene: TRBJ2-7
CDR3aa: CATKGGTGSYEQYF
CDR3nt: TGCGCCACCAAGGGGGGGACAGGCTCCTACGAGCAGTACTTC

v_gene: TRBV4-2
abundance: NA
d_gene: NA
j_gene: TRBJ2-3
CDR3aa: CASSQAFPGSTDTQYF
CDR3nt: TGTGCCAGCAGCCAAGCTTTCCCGGGGAGCACAGATACGCAGTATTTT

v_gene: TRBV9
abundance: few
d_gene: TRBD1
j_gene: TRBJ1-2
CDR3aa: CASSANTGGPNGYTF
CDR3nt: TGTGCCAGCAGCGCCAACACAGGGGGCCCGAATGGCTACACCTTC

v_gene: TRBV6-5
abundance: NA
d_gene: NA
j_gene: TRBJ2-3
CDR3aa: CASIQDRGTGTQYF
CDR3nt: TGTGCCAGCATTCAGGACCGAGGGACGGGTACGCAGTATTTT

v_gene: TRBV5-5
abundance: NA
d_gene: NA
j_gene: TRBJ1-5
CDR3aa: CASSSDSPSGNQPQHF
CDR3nt: TGTGCCAGCAGCTCGGACAGCCCAAGCGGCAATCAGCCCCAGCATTTT

v_gene: TRBV28
abundance: NA
d_gene: NA
j_gene: TRBJ1-4
CDR3aa: CASSEQINEKLFF
CDR3nt: TGTGCCAGCAGTGAACAGATAAATGAAAAACTGTTTTTT

v_gene: TRBV21-1
abundance: NA
d_gene: NA
j_gene: TRBJ2-2
CDR3aa: CPPFLGELYTGELFF
CDR3nt: TGTCCTCCTTTCCTGGGGGAATTATACACCGGGGAGCTGTTTTTT

v_gene: TRBV10-3
abundance: NA
d_gene: NA
j_gene: TRBJ1-1
CDR3aa: CAISESTGVPEAFF
CDR3nt: TGTGCCATCAGTGAGTCGACCGGGGTCCCCGAAGCTTTCTTT

v_gene: TRBV10-3
abundance: NA
d_gene: NA
j_gene: TRBJ2-5
CDR3aa: CATGRSETQYF
CDR3nt: TGTGCCACTGGACGGTCAGAGACCCAGTACTTC

v_gene: TRBV14
abundance: NA
d_gene: TRBD2
j_gene: TRBJ2-7
CDR3aa: CASSRAPGGYEQYF
CDR3nt: TGTGCCAGCAGCCGGGCCCCGGGAGGGTACGAGCAGTACTTC

v_gene: TRBV19
abundance: NA
d_gene: NA
j_gene: TRBJ1-5
CDR3aa: CASSADRSQPQHF
CDR3nt: TGTGCCAGTAGTGCCGACAGATCCCAGCCCCAGCATTTT

v_gene: TRBV9
abundance: NA
d_gene: NA
j_gene: TRBJ1-2
CDR3aa: CASSPDWGGRGYTF
CDR3nt: TGTGCCAGCAGTCCCGATTGGGGGGGTAGGGGCTACACCTTC

v_gene: TRBV3-1/TRBV3-2
abundance: NA
d_gene: TRBD2
j_gene: TRBJ2-7
CDR3aa: CASSPQAGDYEQYF
CDR3nt: TGTGCCAGCAGCCCCCAGGCGGGAGACTACGAGCAGTACTTC

v_gene: TRBV5-1
abundance: NA
d_gene: NA
j_gene: TRBJ1-3
CDR3aa: CASSLGRSPSSGNTIYF
CDR3nt: TGCGCCAGCAGCTTGGGGCGTTCTCCAAGCTCTGGAAACACCATATATTTT

v_gene: TRBV6-1
abundance: NA
d_gene: NA
j_gene: TRBJ2-7
CDR3aa: CASSEAWRSTYEQYF
CDR3nt: TGTGCCAGCAGTGAGGCTTGGCGGTCCACCTACGAGCAGTACTTC